These 23 T cell receptor beta chains were sequenced from one sample in a study of shared clonotypes between healthy human individuals. Terminally differentiated effector memory CD45RA+ cells were excluded from the naive CD8 cells, which were CD45RO-negative and positively selected for CCR7. Some clones are missing from TCRdb's copy, which holds only in-frame ones; the method was immunoSEQ multiplex PCR. Of around 1.9 million clones in the sample, 85% to 95% were seen once. Sequencing input: naive CD8+ T cells from PBMCs. These receptors were taken from a man aged 18 to 29 in good health. Some clones in this sample may be carry-over from other donors' samples.

This rearrangement joins TRBV7-9 to TRBJ1-1; D call uncertain. Germline CDR1 is SEHNR and CDR2 is FQNEAQ (reference sequence). The CDR3 runs 14 residues. Trimming removed 1 base at V and 2 bases at J, with 8 bases between. Here the CDR3 DNA reads TGTGCCAGCAGCTTAGAGGAGGGTAACACTGAAGCTTTCTTT. This gives the protein CASSLEEGNTEAFF. The full variable domain, in which reference TRBV7-9 and TRBJ1-1 provide the parts outside the CDR3, is DTGVSQNPRHKITKRGQNVTFRCDPISEHNRLYWYRQTLGQGPEFLTYFQNEAQLEKSRLLSDRFSAERPKGSFSTLEIQRTEQGDSAMYLCASSLEEGNTEAFFGQGTRLTVV.

The chain joins TRBV29-1 to TRBJ2-7; D is perhaps TRBD2 (5 bases). V was pared by 4 bases and J by 2 bases, with 24 bases between. This CDR3 is 17 amino acids long. The germline V gene has CDR1 SQVTM and CDR2 ANQGSEA. The CDR3 reads CSVVEGFSSGPPYEQYF. As DNA, the CDR3 is TGCAGCGTTGTTGAGGGTTTCAGTTCTGGGCCTCCCTACGAGCAGTACTTC.

In this sample, this clone turned up once. This chain connects TRBV7-9 to TRBJ2-6; the D is unclear. V was pared by 3 bases and J by 4 bases, with 13 bases between. This CDR3 comprises 16 residues. The V gene's germline CDR1 is SEHNR and CDR2 FQNEAQ (reference sequence). CDR3 in DNA: TGTGCCAGCAGCTTTGCGCCGTTCGGCGGGGCCAACGTCCTGACTTTC. Translating gives CASSFAPFGGANVLTF.

In its sample, this clone was seen once. The chain combines TRBV10-3 with TRBJ2-5, with 10 bases that match TRBD1. Unmatched junction bases numbered 7, after V lost 10 bases and J lost 5 bases. This CDR3 comprises 13 residues. Germline V gene data show CDR1 as ENHRY and CDR2 as SYGVKD. CDR3 loop: CATWDRGGETQYF. CDR3 DNA sequence: TGTGCCACCTGGGACAGGGGAGGCGAGACCCAGTACTTC.

V gene TRBV28 combines with J gene TRBJ2-5, with TRBD1 as a possible D gene (7 bases). CDR1 and CDR2 (germline): MDHEN, SYDVKM. The CDR3 has 15 residues. Trimming shortened V by 2 bases and J by 1 base, and 11 bases separated the two germline ends. The CDR3 spells CASSLAGTVQETQYF. The DNA of the CDR3 is TGTGCCAGCAGTTTAGCGGGGACAGTCCAAGAGACCCAGTACTTC.

CDR3 coding DNA: TGTGCCAGCAGCTCCGGTAGCGTTGAAGGGGATACGCAGTATTTT. Its translation is CASSSGSVEGDTQYF. The rearrangement joins TRBV9 to TRBJ2-3; weak D call: TRBD2 (5 bases). CDR1 and CDR2 from the germline V gene are SGDLS and YYNGEE. The CDR3 spans 15 residues. The ends were cut back, 4 bases at V and 6 bases at J, with 18 bases in the middle.

This chain uses TRBV5-3 with TRBJ1-3; 7 nucleotides align to TRBD1. TRBV5-3 is reported as an ORF; its role is uncertain. The junction had 3 bases not matched to a gene; V was cut back by 4 bases and J by 2 bases. This CDR3 region has 14 residues. CDR3 nucleotides: TGTGCCAGAAGCCCGGGGACAGCTGGAAACACCATATATTTT. It translates to CARSPGTAGNTIYF.

The CDR3 sequence is CASSLGPNTGELFF. The CDR3 bases are TGTGCCAGTAGTTTAGGGCCGAACACCGGGGAGCTGTTTTTT. The rearrangement uses TRBV19 and TRBJ2-2; D is uncertain. Germline assignment: CDR1 LNHDA and CDR2 SQIVND (reference sequence). V lost 5 bases and J 0 bases, leaving 7 bases between the germline ends. The CDR3 consists of 14 residues.

The chain joins TRBV4-1 to TRBJ2-1; the match to TRBD2 covers 8 bases. The germline V gene has CDR1 MGHRA and CDR2 YSYEKL. V lost 0 bases and J lost 7; bases outside the gene matches: 8. The CDR3 spans 16 residues. In DNA form, the CDR3 reads TGCGCCAGCAGCCAAGATCGAACTAGCGGCTTGAATGAGCAGTTCTTC. This codes for CASSQDRTSGLNEQFF.

The rearrangement joins TRBV13 to TRBJ2-7; TRBD2 agrees at 7 bases. CDR1 and CDR2 from the germline V gene are PRHDT and FYEKMQ (reference sequence). V lost 5 bases to trimming and J lost 2 bases; unmatched junction nucleotides: 9. The CDR3 runs to 15 residues. CDR3 amino acids: CASSNPASGAYEQYF. CDR3 coding DNA: TGTGCCAGCAGCAATCCTGCTAGCGGTGCCTACGAGCAGTACTTC.

On this clone: Other DNA sequences in this sample translate to the same CDR3. The chain has TRBV27 and TRBJ2-7; D is ambiguous. V shed 1 base and J shed 2 bases, with 9 bases lying between them. Per the germline V gene, CDR1 is MNHEY and CDR2 is SMNVEV (reference sequence). The CDR3 consists of 14 residues. The CDR3 spells CASSLLGRAYEQYF. CDR3 DNA sequence: TGTGCCAGCAGTTTATTAGGACGCGCCTACGAGCAGTACTTC.

V is TRBV4-1 and J is TRBJ2-3; D is ambiguous. Deletions cut 0 bases from V and 3 bases from J, with 13 bases between. This CDR3 is built from 16 residues. In germline, CDR1 is MGHRA, CDR2 YSYEKL. CDR3 in DNA: TGCGCCAGCAGCCAAGATCGGGTGTGGGGTACAGATACGCAGTATTTT. Its translation: CASSQDRVWGTDTQYF.

V and J are TRBV5-4 and TRBJ2-7; D possibly matches TRBD1 or TRBD2 (5 bases each). Germline V gene data show CDR1 as SGHNT and CDR2 as YYREEE (reference sequence). CDR3 length equals 16 residues. Trimming took off 0 bases at V and 6 bases at J, with 19 bases between the two ends. DNA for the CDR3: TGTGCCAGCAGCTTGGCCCCCGGGACGACGGTCCGCGAGCAGTACTTC. Translation: CASSLAPGTTVREQYF. The whole variable domain, filled in from reference TRBV5-4 and TRBJ2-7, reads ETGVTQSPTHLIKTRGQQVTLRCSSQSGHNTVSWYQQALGQGPQFIFQYYREEENGRGNFPPRFSGLQFPNYSSELNVNALELDDSALYLCASSLAPGTTVREQYFGPGTRLTVT.

The chain employs TRBV11-3 and TRBJ1-2; D is possibly TRBD1 (6 bases). Per the germline V gene, CDR1 is SGHNT and CDR2 is YENEEA. This CDR3 spans 15 amino acids. Trimming left V 7 bases short and J 3 bases short, with 18 bases between. The CDR3 region is CASKPGDESDYGYTF. The CDR3 DNA follows: TGTGCCAGCAAACCAGGGGATGAATCGGACTATGGCTACACCTTC.

J is TRBJ2-1 and V is TRBV14; 12 bases align to TRBD2. Germline trimming cut 3 bases from V and 6 bases from J; bases unmatched to any gene: 3. This CDR3 region has 15 residues. In germline, CDR1 is SGHDN, CDR2 FVKESK. The CDR3 DNA reads TGTGCCAGCAGCCAGCTAGCGGGAGGGGGCAATGAGCAGTTCTTC. This encodes CASSQLAGGGNEQFF.

The CDR3 sequence: CASRALGNEQFF. The CDR3, as DNA: TGTGCCAGTCGAGCCCTGGGGAATGAGCAGTTCTTC. The chain joins TRBV27 to TRBJ2-1; D uncertain. The ends were cut back, 9 bases at V and 7 bases at J, with 13 bases in the middle. CDR3 length equals 12 residues. CDR1 and CDR2 from the germline V gene are MNHEY and SMNVEV (reference sequence).

CDR3 sequence: CAWSPVVGGQYF. CDR3 in DNA: TGTGCCTGGAGCCCCGTGGTAGGGGGCCAGTACTTC. This rearrangement joins TRBV30 to TRBJ2-5; tentatively, D is TRBD1 (6 bases). The germline CDR1 and CDR2 sequences are GTSNPN and SVGIG (reference sequence). This CDR3 comprises 12 residues. The V end lost 3 bases, the J end lost 10 bases, and 15 bases lay between the germline ends. The full variable domain, its missing parts supplied by reference TRBV30 and TRBJ2-5, is SQTIHQWPATLVQPVGSPLSLECTVEGTSNPNLYWYRQAAGRGLQLLFYSVGIGQISSEVPQNLSASRPQDRQFILSSKKLLLSDSGFYLCAWSPVVGGQYFGPGTRLLVL.

This sequence joins TRBV4-1 and TRBJ1-2; D gene ambiguous. The CDR3 totals 15 residues. The V end was cut by 1 base, the J end by 4 bases, with 13 bases between. From germline, CDR1 is MGHRA and CDR2 YSYEKL. The CDR3 protein is CASSQVGGASYGYTF. The CDR3, as DNA: TGCGCCAGCAGCCAAGTAGGTGGCGCCTCCTATGGCTACACCTTC.

J is TRBJ2-2 and V is TRBV10-3; 15 nucleotides line up with TRBD2. CDR3 length equals 17 residues. Germline V gives CDR1 ENHRY, CDR2 SYGVKD. J was trimmed by 6 bases and V by 4 bases; bases with no gene match: 6. This chain's CDR3 is CAISAGLAGGPAGELFF. The CDR3 DNA sequence: TGTGCCATCAGTGCAGGACTAGCGGGAGGGCCGGCCGGGGAGCTGTTTTTT.

The J gene is TRBJ2-7, the V gene TRBV7-8; no firm D call. The CDR3 totals 14 residues. The V gene's germline CDR1 is SGHVS and CDR2 FQNEAQ. Trimming took 0 bases from V and 2 from J, leaving 8 bases between them. The CDR3 DNA is TGTGCCAGCAGCTTAGCCGCACCCACCTACGAGCAGTACTTC. Translating it yields CASSLAAPTYEQYF.

The rearrangement links TRBV27 to TRBJ2-5; possible D gene TRBD2, 7 bases. The CDR3 is 15 amino acids. Germline values: CDR1 MNHEY, CDR2 SMNVEV (reference sequence). V lost 3 bases, J lost 5 bases, and 16 bases lay in between. CDR3 sequence: CASSLGGHVGETQYF. DNA of the CDR3: TGTGCCAGCAGTTTGGGGGGGCACGTTGGGGAGACCCAGTACTTC.

The chain joins TRBV7-8 to TRBJ2-3, with TRBD2 matching over 10 bases. Germline trimming cut 1 base from V and 2 bases from J; bases unmatched to any gene: 9. The length of the CDR3 is 18 residues. Germline CDR1 reads SGHVS; CDR2 reads FQNEAQ. Here the CDR3 DNA reads TGTGCCAGCAGCTTAGATTCTCTAGCGGGAGTGGTCACAGATACGCAGTATTTT. Protein product: CASSLDSLAGVVTDTQYF.

This clone was detected only once. This CDR3 is also generated by other DNA sequences in the sample. The chain recombines TRBV27 with TRBJ2-7, with TRBD1 matching 10 bases. Losses at the gene ends were 6 bases for V and 4 bases for J; bases not matched to a gene: 6. CDR3 length equals 14 residues. CDR1 is MNHEY and CDR2 is SMNVEV in the germline V gene (reference sequence). The CDR3 is CASRWTGGGYEQYF. DNA of the CDR3: TGTGCCAGCAGATGGACAGGGGGTGGATACGAGCAGTACTTC.